This T cell receptor (beta chain) was profiled in a study of OX40 agonist ivuxolimab in advanced cancers. Data came from immunoSEQ multiplex PCR; TCRdb stores just in-frame clones and leaves some out. The table lists 35,000 to 55,000 clones, about 90% of them singletons. The germline V gene encodes CDR1 ENHRY and CDR2 SYGVKD. With 0 bases removed from V and 6 bases from J, the gap between germline ends came to 14 bases. This CDR3 contains 15 residues. Sequencing was performed on CD4+ or CD8+ T cells sorted from blood, taken in a trial of the OX40 agonist ivuxolimab. This chain joins TRBV10-3 and TRBJ1-2; possibly TRBD1 for D (5 bases). The TCR comes from an adult with an advanced solid tumor such as melanoma, head and neck, liver or kidney cancer. The CDR3 DNA follows: TGTGCCATCAGTGAGTCTTCAGGTGGGGGAAATGGCTACACCTTC. As protein: CAISESSGGGNGYTF.